This T cell receptor (beta chain) was identified during a study of blood T cell repertoires in COVID-19. Across the whole study: T cells, B-cell-depleted T cells, or PBMCs provided the cDNA or gDNA that served as material.

Germline V gene data show CDR1 as SNHLY and CDR2 as FYNNEI. The CDR3 extends over 14 amino acids. V was trimmed by 5 bases and J by 4 bases, leaving 12 bases between them. In the study's own analysis: Estimated nucleated cell counts came from reference gene primer amplification. The protocol was immunoSEQ multiplex PCR, while the TCRdb copy is restricted to in-frame clones and leaves out a portion. That table furnishes V, J and clone size, whereas the DNA furnished D and trimming. The table lists more than 65,000 clones, about 93% of them singletons. The V call is TRBV2, the J call TRBJ1-5; the D gene is possibly TRBD1 (5 bases). This sequence was found in a human donor in a cohort sampled during active COVID-19. Sequencing was performed on peripheral blood. This CDR3 is CASSNHRKNQPQHF. In DNA, the CDR3 is TGTGCCAGCAGTAATCACAGGAAAAATCAGCCCCAGCATTTT.